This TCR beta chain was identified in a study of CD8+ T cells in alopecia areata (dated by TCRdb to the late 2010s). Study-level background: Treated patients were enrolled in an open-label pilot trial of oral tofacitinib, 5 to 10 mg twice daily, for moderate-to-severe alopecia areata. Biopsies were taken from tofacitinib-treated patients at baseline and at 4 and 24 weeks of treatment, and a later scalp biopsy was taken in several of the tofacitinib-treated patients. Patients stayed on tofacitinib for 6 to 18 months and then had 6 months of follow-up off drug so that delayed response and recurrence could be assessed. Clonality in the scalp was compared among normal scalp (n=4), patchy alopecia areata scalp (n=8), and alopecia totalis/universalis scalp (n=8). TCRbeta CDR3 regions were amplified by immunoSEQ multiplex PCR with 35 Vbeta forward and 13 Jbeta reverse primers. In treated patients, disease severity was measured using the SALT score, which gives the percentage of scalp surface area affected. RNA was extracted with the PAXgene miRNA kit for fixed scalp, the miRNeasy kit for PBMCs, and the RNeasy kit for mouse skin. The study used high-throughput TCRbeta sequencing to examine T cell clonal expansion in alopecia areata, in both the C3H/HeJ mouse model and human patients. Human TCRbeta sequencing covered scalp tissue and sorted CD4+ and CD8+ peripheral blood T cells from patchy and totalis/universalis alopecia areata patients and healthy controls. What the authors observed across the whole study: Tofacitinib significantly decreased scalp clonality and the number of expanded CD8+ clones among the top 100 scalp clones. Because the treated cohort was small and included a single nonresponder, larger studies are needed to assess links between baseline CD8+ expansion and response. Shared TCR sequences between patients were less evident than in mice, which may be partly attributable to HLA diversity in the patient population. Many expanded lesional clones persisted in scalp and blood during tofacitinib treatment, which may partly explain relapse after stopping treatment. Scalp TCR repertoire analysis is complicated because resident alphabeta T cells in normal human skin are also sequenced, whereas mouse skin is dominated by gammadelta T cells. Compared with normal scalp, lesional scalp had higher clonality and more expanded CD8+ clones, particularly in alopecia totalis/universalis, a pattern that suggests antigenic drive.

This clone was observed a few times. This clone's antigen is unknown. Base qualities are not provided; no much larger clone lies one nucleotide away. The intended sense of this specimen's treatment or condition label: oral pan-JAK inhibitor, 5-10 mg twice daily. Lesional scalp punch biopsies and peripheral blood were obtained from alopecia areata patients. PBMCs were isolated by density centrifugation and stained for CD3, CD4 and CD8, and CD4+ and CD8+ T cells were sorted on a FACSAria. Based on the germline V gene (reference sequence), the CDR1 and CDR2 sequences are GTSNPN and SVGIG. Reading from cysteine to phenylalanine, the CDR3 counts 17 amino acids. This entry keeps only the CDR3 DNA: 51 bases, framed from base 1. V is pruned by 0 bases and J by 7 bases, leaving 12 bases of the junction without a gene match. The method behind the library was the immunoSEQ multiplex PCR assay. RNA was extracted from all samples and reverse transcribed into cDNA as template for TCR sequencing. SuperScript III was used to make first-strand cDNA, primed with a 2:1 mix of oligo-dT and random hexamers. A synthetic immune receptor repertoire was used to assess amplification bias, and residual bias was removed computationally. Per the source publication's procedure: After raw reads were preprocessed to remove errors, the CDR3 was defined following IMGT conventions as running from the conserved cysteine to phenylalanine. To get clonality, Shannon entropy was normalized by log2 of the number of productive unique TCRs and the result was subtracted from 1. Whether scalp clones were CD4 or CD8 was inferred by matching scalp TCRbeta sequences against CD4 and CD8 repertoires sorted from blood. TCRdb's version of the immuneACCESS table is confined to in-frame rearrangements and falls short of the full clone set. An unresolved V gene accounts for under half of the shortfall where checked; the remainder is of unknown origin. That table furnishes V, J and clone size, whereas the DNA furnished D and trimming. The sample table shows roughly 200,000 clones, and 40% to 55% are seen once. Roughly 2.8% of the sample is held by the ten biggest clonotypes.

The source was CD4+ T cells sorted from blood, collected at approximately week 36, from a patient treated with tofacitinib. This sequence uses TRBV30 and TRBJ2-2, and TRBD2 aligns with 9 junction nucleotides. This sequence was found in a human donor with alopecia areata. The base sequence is TGTGCCTGGAGTGTACTAGGAGCGGGAGGAGTATTCGGGGAGCTGTTTTTT. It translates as CAWSVLGAGGVFGELFF.